This T cell receptor (beta chain) was captured by sequencing in a study of shared clonotypes between healthy human individuals. All of the donors resided in Nashville, Tennessee, and each was a Caucasian adult. The table lists this clone with a few counts. Its antigen is unidentified. Other DNA sequences from this sample encode an identical CDR3 as well. V was cut by 4 bases and J by 3 bases, with 10 bases left in between. From germline, CDR1 is MNHEY and CDR2 SMNVEV (reference sequence). CDR3 length: 14 amino acids. The study, taken as a whole, reports: Sampling covered blood only; tissue repertoires likely differ.

The authors ran the assay at deep level. Sorted subsets were amplified in replicate PCRs using approximately 0.2 ug DNA, about 30,000 T cell genomes. Profiling relied on immunoSEQ multiplex PCR, and the TCRdb table lists in-frame clones only, not all of them. The sample has 950,000 to 1,200,000 clones, 60% to 80% seen once. The V and J genes are TRBV27 and TRBJ1-5; D ambiguous. This receptor was obtained from a man aged 18 to 29 in good health. Some clones in this sample may be carry-over from other donors' samples. The sequenced material came from memory CD4+ T cells from PBMCs. The sample's subset: CD45RA-negative fraction. CDR3 nucleotide sequence: TGTGCCAGCAGTTCTCCGGGAAACAATCAGCCCCAGCATTTT. Encoded protein: CASSSPGNNQPQHF.